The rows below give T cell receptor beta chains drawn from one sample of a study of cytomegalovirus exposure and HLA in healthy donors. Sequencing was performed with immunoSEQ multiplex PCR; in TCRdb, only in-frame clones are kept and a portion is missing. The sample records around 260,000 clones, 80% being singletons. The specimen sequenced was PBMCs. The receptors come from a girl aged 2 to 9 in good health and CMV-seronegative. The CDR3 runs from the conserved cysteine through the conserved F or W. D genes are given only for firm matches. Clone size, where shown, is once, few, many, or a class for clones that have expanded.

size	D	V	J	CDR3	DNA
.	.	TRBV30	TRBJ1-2	CACSRNVGYTF	TGTGCCTGCTCCAGGAATGTAGGCTACACCTTC
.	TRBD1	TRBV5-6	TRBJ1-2	CASTPEGQRNYGYTF	TGTGCCAGCACCCCTGAGGGACAGAGGAACTATGGCTACACCTTC
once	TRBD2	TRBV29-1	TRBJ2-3	CSLLAGRGAPQYF	TGCAGCCTATTAGCGGGAAGGGGGGCGCCGCAGTATTTT
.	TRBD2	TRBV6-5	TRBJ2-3	CASSYLLAGTDTQYF	TGTGCCAGCAGTTACTTACTAGCGGGGACAGATACGCAGTATTTT
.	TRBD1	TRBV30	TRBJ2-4	CAWSGDRNIQYF	TGTGCCTGGAGCGGGGACAGAAACATTCAGTACTTC
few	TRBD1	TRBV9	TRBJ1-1	CASSATCRTGPGTEAFF	TGTGCCAGCAGCGCCACTTGCCGGACAGGGCCCGGCACTGAAGCTTTCTTT
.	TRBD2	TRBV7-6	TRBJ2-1	CASSLARPGTRDNEQFF	TGTGCCAGCAGCTTAGCCCGCCCCGGGACTAGAGACAATGAGCAGTTCTTC
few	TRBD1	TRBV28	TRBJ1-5	CASSTSTGGSNQPQHF	TGTGCCAGCAGCACCTCGACAGGGGGAAGCAATCAGCCCCAGCATTTT
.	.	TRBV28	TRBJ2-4	CASSFERTAKNIQYF	TGTGCCAGCAGTTTCGAGCGAACAGCCAAAAACATTCAGTACTTC
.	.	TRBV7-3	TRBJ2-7	CASSLQGGPTYEQYF	TGTGCCAGCAGCTTACAGGGCGGCCCCACCTACGAGCAGTACTTC
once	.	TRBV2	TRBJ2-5	CASSDRRTVSQYF	TGTGCCAGCAGTGATCGAAGGACTGTTTCCCAGTACTTC
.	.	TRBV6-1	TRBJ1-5	CASSEEFAGPNQPQHF	TGTGCCAGCAGTGAAGAATTCGCAGGCCCGAATCAGCCCCAGCATTTT
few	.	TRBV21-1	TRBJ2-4	CASSTGQGNVAKNIQYF	TGTGCCAGCAGCACGGGACAGGGAAACGTGGCCAAAAACATTCAGTACTTC
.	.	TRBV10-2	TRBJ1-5	CASSVTWEQPQHF	TGCGCCAGCAGTGTGACGTGGGAGCAGCCCCAGCATTTT
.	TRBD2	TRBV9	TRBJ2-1	CASSHPGLASVEQFF	TGTGCCAGCAGTCACCCGGGACTAGCATCAGTTGAGCAGTTCTTC
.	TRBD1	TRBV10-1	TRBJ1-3	CASSEPGGSGNTIYF	TGCGCCAGCAGTGAGCCAGGGGGCTCTGGAAACACCATATATTTT
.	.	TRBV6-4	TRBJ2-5	CASSGQVLKETQYF	TGTGCCAGCAGTGGACAGGTCTTAAAAGAGACCCAGTACTTC
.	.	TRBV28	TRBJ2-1	CASSLGIRRGPRNEQFF	TGTGCCAGCAGTTTAGGCATCAGGCGGGGCCCCAGGAATGAGCAGTTCTTC
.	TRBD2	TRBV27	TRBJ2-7	CASSTPELARGLGEQYF	TGTGCCAGCAGTACTCCGGAACTAGCGAGGGGCCTGGGGGAGCAGTACTTC
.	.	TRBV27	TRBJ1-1	CASSLSYVRNTEAFF	TGTGCCAGCAGTTTATCCTACGTACGGAACACTGAAGCTTTCTTT
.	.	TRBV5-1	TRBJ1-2	CASSFRGDNYGYTF	TGCGCCAGCAGCTTCCGAGGTGATAACTATGGCTACACCTTC
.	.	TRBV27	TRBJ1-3	CASSINRNSGNTIYF	TGTGCCAGCAGTATAAACAGGAACTCTGGAAACACCATATATTTT
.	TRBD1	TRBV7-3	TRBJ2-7	CASSASGTGTYEQYF	TGTGCCAGCAGCGCTTCCGGGACAGGGACCTACGAGCAGTACTTC
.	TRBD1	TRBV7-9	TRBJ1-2	CASSLGGQNYGYTF	TGTGCCAGCAGCTTAGGGGGACAGAACTATGGCTACACCTTC
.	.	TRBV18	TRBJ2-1	CASVVESSYNEQFF	TGTGCCAGCGTCGTAGAGAGCTCCTACAATGAGCAGTTCTTC
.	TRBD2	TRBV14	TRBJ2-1	CASSQGRGGRAGKQFF	TGTGCCAGCAGCCAAGGGAGAGGCGGGAGGGCCGGTAAGCAGTTCTTC
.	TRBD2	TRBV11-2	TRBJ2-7	CASSWGLAGVQQYF	TGTGCCAGCAGCTGGGGACTAGCGGGAGTACAGCAGTACTTC
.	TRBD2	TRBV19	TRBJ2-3	CASSIQVTSGRSTDTQYF	TGTGCCAGTAGTATCCAGGTCACTAGCGGGCGGAGCACAGATACGCAGTATTTT
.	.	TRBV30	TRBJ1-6	CAWIGGLQESLHF	TGTGCCTGGATTGGCGGACTCCAGGAGTCCCTCCACTTT
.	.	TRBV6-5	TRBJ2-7	CASSYSSYEQYF	TGTGCCAGCAGTTACTCGAGTTACGAGCAGTACTTC
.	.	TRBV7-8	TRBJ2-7	CASSPAGRHEQYF	TGTGCCAGCAGCCCTGCTGGGAGGCACGAGCAGTACTTC
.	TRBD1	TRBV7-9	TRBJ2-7	CASSLAQGQGAYEQYF	TGTGCCAGCAGCTTAGCTCAGGGACAGGGGGCATACGAGCAGTACTTC
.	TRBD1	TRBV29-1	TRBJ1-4	CSTRGQNNEKLFF	TGCAGCACCAGGGGACAGAATAATGAAAAACTGTTTTTT
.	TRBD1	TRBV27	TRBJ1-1	CASRRSGTGRLTEAFF	TGTGCCAGCAGGCGCTCCGGGACAGGGCGTCTTACTGAAGCTTTCTTT
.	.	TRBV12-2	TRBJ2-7	CASRPRVKGSREQYF	TGTGCAAGTCGCCCCCGGGTTAAGGGGTCGCGGGAGCAGTACTTC
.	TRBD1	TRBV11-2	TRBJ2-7	CASSAVRTGGVEQYF	TGTGCTAGCAGCGCAGTTAGGACAGGGGGCGTCGAGCAGTACTTC
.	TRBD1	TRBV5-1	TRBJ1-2	CASSSPRTGRYGYTF	TGCGCCAGCAGCTCACCACGGACAGGGCGCTATGGCTACACCTTC
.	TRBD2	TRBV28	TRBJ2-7	CASRLADEQYF	TGTGCCAGCAGACTAGCGGACGAGCAGTACTTC
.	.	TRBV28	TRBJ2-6	CASSFASSGANVLTF	TGTGCCAGCAGTTTCGCTAGCTCTGGGGCCAACGTCCTGACTTTC
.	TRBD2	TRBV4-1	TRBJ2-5	CASSQEWALGLAGGRETQYF	TGCGCCAGCAGCCAAGAGTGGGCCCTCGGACTAGCGGGGGGGCGGGAGACCCAGTACTTC
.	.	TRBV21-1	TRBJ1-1	CASSKGDRYTEAFF	TGTGCCAGCAGCAAAGGGGACAGGTACACTGAAGCTTTCTTT
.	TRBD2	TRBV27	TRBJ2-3	CASSFGLAVEPDTQYF	TGTGCCAGCAGTTTTGGACTAGCGGTGGAGCCAGATACGCAGTATTTT
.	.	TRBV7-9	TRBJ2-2	CASSHWKGATGELFF	TGTGCCAGCAGCCACTGGAAAGGGGCCACCGGGGAGCTGTTTTTT
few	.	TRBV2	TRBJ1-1	CASRRWDTKGAFF	TGTGCCAGCAGGCGTTGGGACACTAAAGGCGCTTTCTTT
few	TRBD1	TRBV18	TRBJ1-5	CASSPPGQGARSPQHF	TGTGCCAGCTCACCCCCGGGACAGGGGGCGCGAAGCCCCCAGCATTTT
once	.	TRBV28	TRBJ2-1	CATQSGGVPWGYNEQFF	TGTGCCACCCAAAGCGGCGGGGTACCGTGGGGATACAATGAGCAGTTCTTC
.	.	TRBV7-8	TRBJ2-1	CASTPTRGISYNEQFF	TGTGCCAGCACCCCAACCCGGGGGATCTCCTACAATGAGCAGTTCTTC
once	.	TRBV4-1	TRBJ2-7	CASSQGEVYEQYF	TGCGCCAGCAGCCAAGGAGAAGTCTACGAGCAGTACTTC
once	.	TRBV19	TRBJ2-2	CASTASINSGELFF	TGTGCCAGTACGGCTAGCATCAATTCCGGGGAGCTGTTTTTT
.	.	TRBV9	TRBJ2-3	CASSPPGATQYF	TGTGCCAGCAGTCCCCCGGGAGCAACGCAGTATTTT
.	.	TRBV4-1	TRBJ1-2	CASSRDEAPNYGYTF	TGCGCCAGCAGCCGAGACGAAGCCCCTAACTATGGCTACACCTTC
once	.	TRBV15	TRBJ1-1	CATSSLGSTEAFF	TGTGCCACCAGCAGTCTCGGGAGCACTGAAGCTTTCTTT
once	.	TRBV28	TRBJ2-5	CASSWAGVGETQYF	TGTGCCAGCAGTTGGGCAGGGGTCGGGGAGACCCAGTACTTC
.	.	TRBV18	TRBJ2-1	CASSPERGEQFF	TGTGCCAGCTCACCCGAACGGGGTGAGCAGTTCTTC
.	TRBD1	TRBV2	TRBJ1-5	CASSEVEGAGGNQPQHF	TGTGCCAGCAGTGAAGTCGAGGGGGCGGGTGGCAATCAGCCCCAGCATTTT
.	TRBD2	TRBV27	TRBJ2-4	CASSTGLAGSGIQYF	TGTGCCAGCAGTACGGGACTAGCGGGATCCGGCATTCAGTACTTC
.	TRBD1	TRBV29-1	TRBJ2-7	CSVSTSDRGLYEQYF	TGCAGCGTTAGTACTTCCGACAGGGGTCTCTACGAGCAGTACTTC
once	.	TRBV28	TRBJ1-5	CASGWGGGNQPQHF	TGTGCCAGCGGGTGGGGGGGAGGCAATCAGCCCCAGCATTTT